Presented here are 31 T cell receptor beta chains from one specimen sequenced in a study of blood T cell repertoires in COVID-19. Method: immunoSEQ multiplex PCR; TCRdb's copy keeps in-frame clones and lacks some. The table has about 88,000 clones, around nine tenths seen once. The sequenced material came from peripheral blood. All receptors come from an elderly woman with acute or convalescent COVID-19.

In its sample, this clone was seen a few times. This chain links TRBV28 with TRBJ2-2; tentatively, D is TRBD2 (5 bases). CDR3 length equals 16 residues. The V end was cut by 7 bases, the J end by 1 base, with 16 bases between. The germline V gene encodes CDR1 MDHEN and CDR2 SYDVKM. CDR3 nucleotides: TGTGCCAGCACCTCCCATGATAGCGTGAACACCGGGGAGCTGTTTTTT. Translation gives CASTSHDSVNTGELFF.

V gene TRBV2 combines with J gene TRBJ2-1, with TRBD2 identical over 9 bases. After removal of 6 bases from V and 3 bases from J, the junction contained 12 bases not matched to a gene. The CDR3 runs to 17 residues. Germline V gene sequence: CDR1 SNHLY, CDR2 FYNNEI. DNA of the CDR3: TGTGCCAGCAGACAAAGCGGGAGGCCAAGTTTCTACAATGAGCAGTTCTTC. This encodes CASRQSGRPSFYNEQFF.

CDR3 protein: CASSQPGGSGSYNEQFF. CDR3 nucleotide sequence: TGCGCCAGCAGCCAGCCCGGAGGGAGCGGGAGCTACAATGAGCAGTTCTTC. This chain uses TRBV4-1 with TRBJ2-1; 8 bases are a match to TRBD2. CDR3 length: 17 residues. CDR1 is MGHRA, CDR2 YSYEKL, per germline. Germline trimming cut 3 bases from V and 3 bases from J; bases unmatched to any gene: 10.

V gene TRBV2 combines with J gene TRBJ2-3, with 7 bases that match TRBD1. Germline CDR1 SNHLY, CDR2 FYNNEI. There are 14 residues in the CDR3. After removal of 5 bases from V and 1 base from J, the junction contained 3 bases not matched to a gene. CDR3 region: CASSRQGGTDTQYF. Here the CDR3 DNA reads TGTGCCAGCAGTCGACAGGGCGGCACAGATACGCAGTATTTT.

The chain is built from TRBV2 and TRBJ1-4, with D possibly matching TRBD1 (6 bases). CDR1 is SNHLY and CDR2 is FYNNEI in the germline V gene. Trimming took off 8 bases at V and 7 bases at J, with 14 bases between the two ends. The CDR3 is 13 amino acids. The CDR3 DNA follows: TGTGCCAGCCTGGGCTTACAGGGTGAAAAACTGTTTTTT. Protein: CASLGLQGEKLFF.

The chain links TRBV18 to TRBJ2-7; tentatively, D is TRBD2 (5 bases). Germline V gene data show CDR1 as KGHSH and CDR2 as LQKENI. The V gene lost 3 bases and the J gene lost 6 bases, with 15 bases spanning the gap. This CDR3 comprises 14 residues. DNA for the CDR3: TGTGCCAGCTCACCCGCCGGGGTAACAAGCGAGCAGTACTTC. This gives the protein CASSPAGVTSEQYF.

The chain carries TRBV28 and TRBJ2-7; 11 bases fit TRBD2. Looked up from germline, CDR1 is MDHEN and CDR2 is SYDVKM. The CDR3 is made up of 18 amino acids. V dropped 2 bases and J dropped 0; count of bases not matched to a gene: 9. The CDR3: CASSLQGLSGRASYEQYF. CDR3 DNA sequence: TGTGCCAGCAGTTTACAAGGGCTTAGCGGGAGGGCCTCCTACGAGCAGTACTTC.

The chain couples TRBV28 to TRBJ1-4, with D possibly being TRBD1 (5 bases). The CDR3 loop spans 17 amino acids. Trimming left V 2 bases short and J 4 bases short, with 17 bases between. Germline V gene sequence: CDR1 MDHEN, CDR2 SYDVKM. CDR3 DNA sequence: TGTGCCAGCAGTTTAGAGATCCGCGGGACCCATAATGAAAAACTGTTTTTT. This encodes CASSLEIRGTHNEKLFF.

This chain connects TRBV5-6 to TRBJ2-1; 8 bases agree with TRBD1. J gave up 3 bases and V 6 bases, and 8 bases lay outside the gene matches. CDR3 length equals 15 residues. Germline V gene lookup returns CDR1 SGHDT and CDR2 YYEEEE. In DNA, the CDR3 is TGTGCCAGCACCCCAAGGACAGGGAGCTACAATGAGCAGTTCTTC. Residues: CASTPRTGSYNEQFF.

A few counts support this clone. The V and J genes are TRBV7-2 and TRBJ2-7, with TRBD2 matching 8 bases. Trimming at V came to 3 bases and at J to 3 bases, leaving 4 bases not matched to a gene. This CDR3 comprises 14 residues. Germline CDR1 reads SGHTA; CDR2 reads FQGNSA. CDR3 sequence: CASSLAGGYYEQYF. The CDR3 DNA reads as TGTGCCAGCAGCTTGGCGGGGGGCTACTACGAGCAGTACTTC.

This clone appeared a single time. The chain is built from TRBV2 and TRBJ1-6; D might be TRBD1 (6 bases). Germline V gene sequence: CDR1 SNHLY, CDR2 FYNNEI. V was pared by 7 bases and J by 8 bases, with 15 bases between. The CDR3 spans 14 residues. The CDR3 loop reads CASNQGGGYSPLHF. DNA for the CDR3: TGTGCCAGCAATCAGGGAGGGGGGTATTCACCCCTCCACTTT.

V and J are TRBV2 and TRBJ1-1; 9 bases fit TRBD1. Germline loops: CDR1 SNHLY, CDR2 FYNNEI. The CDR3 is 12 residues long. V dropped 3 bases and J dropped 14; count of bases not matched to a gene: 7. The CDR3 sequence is CASSDRDRVYFF. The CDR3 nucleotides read TGTGCCAGCAGTGACAGGGACAGGGTTTACTTCTTT. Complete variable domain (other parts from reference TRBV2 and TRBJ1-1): EPEVTQTPSHQVTQMGQEVILRCVPISNHLYFYWYRQILGQKVEFLVSFYNNEISEKSEIFDDQFSVERPDGSNFTLKIRSTKLEDSAMYFCASSDRDRVYFFGQGTRLTVV.

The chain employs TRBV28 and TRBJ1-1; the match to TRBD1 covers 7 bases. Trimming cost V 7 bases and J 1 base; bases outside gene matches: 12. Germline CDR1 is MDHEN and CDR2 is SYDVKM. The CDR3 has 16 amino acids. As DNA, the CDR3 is TGTGCCAGCACCTTCATGGGTCCAGGGGGGAACACTGAAGCTTTCTTT. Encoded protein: CASTFMGPGGNTEAFF. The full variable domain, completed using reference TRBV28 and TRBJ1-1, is DVKVTQSSRYLVKRTGEKVFLECVQDMDHENMFWYRQDPGLGLRLIYFSYDVKMKEKGDIPEGYSVSREKKERFSLILESASTNQTSMYLCASTFMGPGGNTEAFFGQGTRLTVV.

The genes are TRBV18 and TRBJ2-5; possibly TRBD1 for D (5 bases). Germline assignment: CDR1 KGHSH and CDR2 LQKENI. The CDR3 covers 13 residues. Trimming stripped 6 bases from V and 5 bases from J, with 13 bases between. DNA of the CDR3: TGTGCCAGCTCTCGGCAGGACAAGGAGACCCAGTACTTC. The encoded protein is CASSRQDKETQYF. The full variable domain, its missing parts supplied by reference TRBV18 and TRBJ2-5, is NAGVMQNPRHLVRRRGQEARLRCSPMKGHSHVYWYRQLPEEGLKFMVYLQKENIIDESGMPKERFSAEFPKEGPSILRIQQVVRGDSAAYFCASSRQDKETQYFGPGTRLLVL.

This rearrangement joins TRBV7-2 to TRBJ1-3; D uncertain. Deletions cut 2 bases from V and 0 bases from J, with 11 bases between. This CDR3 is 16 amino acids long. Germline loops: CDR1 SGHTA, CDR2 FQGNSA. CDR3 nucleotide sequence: TGTGCCAGCAGCTTAATCCGGGTTAGCTCTGGAAACACCATATATTTT. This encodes CASSLIRVSSGNTIYF.

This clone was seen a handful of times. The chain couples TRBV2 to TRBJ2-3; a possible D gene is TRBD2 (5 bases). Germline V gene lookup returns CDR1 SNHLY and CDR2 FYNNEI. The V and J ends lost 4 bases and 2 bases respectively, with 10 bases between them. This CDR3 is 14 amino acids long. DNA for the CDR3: TGTGCCAGCAGTGCGGAGGCGATCACAGATACGCAGTATTTT. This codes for CASSAEAITDTQYF.

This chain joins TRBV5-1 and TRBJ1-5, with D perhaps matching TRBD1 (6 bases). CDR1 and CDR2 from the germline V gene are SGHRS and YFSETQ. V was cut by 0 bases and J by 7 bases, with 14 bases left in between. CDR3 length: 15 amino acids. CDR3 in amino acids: CASSLEGERGQPQHF. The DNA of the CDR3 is TGCGCCAGCAGCTTGGAGGGGGAGCGGGGGCAGCCCCAGCATTTT. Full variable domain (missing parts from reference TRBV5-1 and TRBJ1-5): KAGVTQTPRYLIKTRGQQVTLSCSPISGHRSVSWYQQTPGQGLQFLFEYFSETQRNKGNFPGRFSGRQFSNSRSEMNVSTLELGDSALYLCASSLEGERGQPQHFGDGTRLSIL.

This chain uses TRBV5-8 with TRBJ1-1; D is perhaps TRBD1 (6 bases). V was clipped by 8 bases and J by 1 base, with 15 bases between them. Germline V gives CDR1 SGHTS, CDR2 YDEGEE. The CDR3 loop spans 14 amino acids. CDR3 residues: CARTHRTANTEAFF. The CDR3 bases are TGTGCCAGAACCCACCGGACAGCGAACACTGAAGCTTTCTTT.

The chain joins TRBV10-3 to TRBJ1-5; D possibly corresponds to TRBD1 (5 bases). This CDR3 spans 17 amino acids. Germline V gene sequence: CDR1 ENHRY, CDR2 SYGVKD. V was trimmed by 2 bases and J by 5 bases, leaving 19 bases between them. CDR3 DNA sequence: TGTGCCATCAGTGAGAACCCCCAGGGCCGGGGGGATCAGCCCCAGCATTTT. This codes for CAISENPQGRGDQPQHF.

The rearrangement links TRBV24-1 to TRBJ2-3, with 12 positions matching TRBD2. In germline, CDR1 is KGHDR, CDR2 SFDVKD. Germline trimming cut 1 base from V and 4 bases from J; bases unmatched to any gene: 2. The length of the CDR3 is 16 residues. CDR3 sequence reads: CATSDFLAGGPDTQYF. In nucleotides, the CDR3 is TGTGCCACCAGTGATTTCCTAGCGGGAGGGCCAGATACGCAGTATTTT.

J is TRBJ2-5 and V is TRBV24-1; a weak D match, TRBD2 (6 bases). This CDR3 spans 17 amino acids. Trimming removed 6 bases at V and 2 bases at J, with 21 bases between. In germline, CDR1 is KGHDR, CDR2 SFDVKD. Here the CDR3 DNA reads TGTGCCACCAGTTCACTCGGTTCTCCGGGGGTACAAGAGACCCAGTACTTC. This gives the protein CATSSLGSPGVQETQYF.

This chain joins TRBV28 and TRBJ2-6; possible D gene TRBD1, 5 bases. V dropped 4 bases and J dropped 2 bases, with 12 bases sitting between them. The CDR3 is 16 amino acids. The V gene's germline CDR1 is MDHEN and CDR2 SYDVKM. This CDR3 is CASSSTDFTGANVLTF. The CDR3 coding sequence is TGTGCCAGCAGTTCGACAGATTTTACTGGGGCCAACGTCCTGACTTTC. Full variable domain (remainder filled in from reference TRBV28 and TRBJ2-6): DVKVTQSSRYLVKRTGEKVFLECVQDMDHENMFWYRQDPGLGLRLIYFSYDVKMKEKGDIPEGYSVSREKKERFSLILESASTNQTSMYLCASSSTDFTGANVLTFGAGSRLTVL.

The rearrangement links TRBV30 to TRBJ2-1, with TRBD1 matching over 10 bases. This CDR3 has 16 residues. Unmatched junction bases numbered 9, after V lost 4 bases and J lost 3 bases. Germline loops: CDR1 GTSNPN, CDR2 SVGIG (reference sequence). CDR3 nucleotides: TGTGCCTGGAAAAGTAGGACAGGGGGAAACTACAATGAGCAGTTCTTC. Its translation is CAWKSRTGGNYNEQFF.

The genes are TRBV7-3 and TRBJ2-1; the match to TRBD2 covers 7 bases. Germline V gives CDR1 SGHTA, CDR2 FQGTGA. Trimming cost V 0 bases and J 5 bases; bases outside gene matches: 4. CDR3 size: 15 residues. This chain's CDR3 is CASSLTGTTNNEQFF. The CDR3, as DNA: TGTGCCAGCAGCTTAACCGGGACTACCAACAATGAGCAGTTCTTC.

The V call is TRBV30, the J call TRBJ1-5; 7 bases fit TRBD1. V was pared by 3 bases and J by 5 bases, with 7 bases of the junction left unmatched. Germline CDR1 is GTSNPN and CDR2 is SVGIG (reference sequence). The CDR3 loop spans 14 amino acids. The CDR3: CAWSSGQFYQPQHF. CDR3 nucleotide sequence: TGTGCCTGGAGCTCGGGACAGTTCTATCAGCCCCAGCATTTT.

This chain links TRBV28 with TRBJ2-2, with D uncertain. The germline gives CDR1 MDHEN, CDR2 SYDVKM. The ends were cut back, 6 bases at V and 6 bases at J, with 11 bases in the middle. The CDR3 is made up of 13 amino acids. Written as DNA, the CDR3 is TGTGCCAGCAGAAGCCCAGGCCCCGGGGAGCTGTTTTTT. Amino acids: CASRSPGPGELFF.

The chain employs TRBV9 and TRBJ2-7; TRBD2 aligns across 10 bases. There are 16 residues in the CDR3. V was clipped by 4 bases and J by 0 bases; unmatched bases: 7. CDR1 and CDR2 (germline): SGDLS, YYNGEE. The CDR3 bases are TGTGCCAGCAGCCCTGAGGTAGCGGGAGGCTCCTACGAGCAGTACTTC. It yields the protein CASSPEVAGGSYEQYF.

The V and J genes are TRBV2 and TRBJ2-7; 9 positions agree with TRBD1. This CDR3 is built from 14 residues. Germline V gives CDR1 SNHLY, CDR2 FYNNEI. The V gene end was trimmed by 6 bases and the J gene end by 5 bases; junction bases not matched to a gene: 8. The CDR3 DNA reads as TGTGCCAGCAGACCCGGGACAGGGACCCACGAGCAGTACTTC. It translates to CASRPGTGTHEQYF.

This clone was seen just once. In DNA form, the CDR3 reads TGTGCCAGCAGTTATCTGGGGACTAGCGGGAGGACTGGGGCCAACGTCCTGACTTTC. Amino acids: CASSYLGTSGRTGANVLTF. This rearrangement joins TRBV28 to TRBJ2-6; 15 bases line up with TRBD2. V was clipped by 4 bases and J by 2 bases; unmatched bases: 6. From germline, CDR1 is MDHEN and CDR2 SYDVKM. The CDR3 contains 19 residues.

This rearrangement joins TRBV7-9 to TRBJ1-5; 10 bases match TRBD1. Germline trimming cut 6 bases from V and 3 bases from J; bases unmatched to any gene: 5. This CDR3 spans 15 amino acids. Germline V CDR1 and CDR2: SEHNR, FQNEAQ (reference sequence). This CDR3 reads CASSRGTGANQPQHF. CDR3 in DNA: TGTGCCAGCAGTCGCGGGACAGGGGCCAATCAGCCCCAGCATTTT.

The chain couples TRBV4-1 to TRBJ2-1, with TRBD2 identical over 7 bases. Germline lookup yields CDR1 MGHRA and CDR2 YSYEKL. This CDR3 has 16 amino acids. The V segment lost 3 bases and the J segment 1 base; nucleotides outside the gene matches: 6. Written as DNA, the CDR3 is TGCGCCAGCAGCCAGTCCGGGACTACTTCCTACAATGAGCAGTTCTTC. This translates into CASSQSGTTSYNEQFF.